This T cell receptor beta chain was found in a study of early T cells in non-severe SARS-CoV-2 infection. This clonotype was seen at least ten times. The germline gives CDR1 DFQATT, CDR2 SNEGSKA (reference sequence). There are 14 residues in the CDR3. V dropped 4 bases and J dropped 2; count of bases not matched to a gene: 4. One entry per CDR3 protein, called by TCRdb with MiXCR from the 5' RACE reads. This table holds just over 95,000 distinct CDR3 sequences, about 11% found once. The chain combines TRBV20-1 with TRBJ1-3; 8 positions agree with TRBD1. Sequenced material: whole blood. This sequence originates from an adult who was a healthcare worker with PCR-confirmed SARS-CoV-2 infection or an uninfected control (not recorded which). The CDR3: CSATPDRAGNTIYF. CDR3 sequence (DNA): TGCAGTGCTACCCCGGACAGGGCTGGAAACACCATATATTTT.